This T cell receptor (beta chain) was documented in a study of blood T cell repertoires in COVID-19. The CDR3 has 13 residues. The germline V gene has CDR1 MNHEY and CDR2 SVGAGI. After removal of 5 bases from V and 5 bases from J, the junction contained 4 bases not matched to a gene. Under the authors' procedure: Estimates of nucleated cell counts were drawn from the amplification of reference gene primers. Sequenced by immunoSEQ multiplex PCR; TCRdb stores in-frame clones only, minus some. That table furnishes V, J and clone size, whereas the DNA furnished D and trimming. The top ten clones hold approximately 15% of a sample with 150,000 to 200,000 clones, around 77% of them seen once.

This TCR came from a man aged 55 to 70 with active or convalescent COVID-19. Sequencing was done on a sample of peripheral blood. The J gene is TRBJ2-7, the V gene TRBV6-5; 9 nucleotides line up with TRBD2. The CDR3, as DNA: TGTGCCAGCAGTAGGGGACTAGCCGACGAGCAGTACTTC. It codes for CASSRGLADEQYF.